The clone carrying this T cell receptor beta chain was seen a single time. Its antigen is unidentified. CDR1 is SGHRS and CDR2 is YFSETQ in the germline V gene. J lost 7 bases, V lost 2 bases, and 7 bases had no gene match. This CDR3 has 15 amino acids. This sample is drawn from a study of shared clonotypes between healthy human individuals. General study findings and limits: Only a few donors were included, so the genetic and exposure-history diversity represented was limited.

Deep was the level used in running the assay. Clones were read by immunoSEQ multiplex PCR, and TCRdb kept only the in-frame ones, dropping some. The sample holds 2.3 million or so clones, 85% to 95% seen once. The J gene is TRBJ2-3, the V gene TRBV5-1; 10 nucleotides align to TRBD2. The sample comprised naive CD4+ T cells from PBMCs. The subset is: CD45RA+ positively selected. This TCR was recovered from a man aged 18 to 29 in good health. Some clones in this sample may be carry-over from other donors' samples. CDR3 DNA sequence: TGCGCCAGCAGCTTTCTAGCGGGAGCGGGGAATACGCAGTATTTT. Translation gives CASSFLAGAGNTQYF. Full variable domain (rest looked up from reference TRBV5-1 and TRBJ2-3): KAGVTQTPRYLIKTRGQQVTLSCSPISGHRSVSWYQQTPGQGLQFLFEYFSETQRNKGNFPGRFSGRQFSNSRSEMNVSTLELGDSALYLCASSFLAGAGNTQYFGPGTRLTVL.